The sequence of this T cell receptor (beta chain) was determined in a study of blood T cell repertoires in COVID-19. Whole-study context: Collection of acute and convalescent COVID-19 samples took place in the United States, Italy and Spain. T cells, B-cell-depleted T cells, or PBMCs supplied cDNA or gDNA.

Repertoires were generated with immunoSEQ multiplex PCR, while TCRdb's copy carries only in-frame clones and drops some. The sample holds some 150,000 clones; 80% to 85% are singletons and the top ten take less than 6%. Per the germline V gene, CDR1 is SGHNT and CDR2 is YYREEE (reference sequence). The CDR3 sequence is 11 residues long. Recruitment covered about 26 US areas and drew participants whose ages spanned about 18 to 90 years. Within 2 weeks of study entry, exposed participants had contacted a PCR-confirmed or clinician-diagnosed COVID-19 case. V usage is TRBV5-4 and J usage is TRBJ2-7; 7 bases map to TRBD2. The sample comprised PBMCs or T cells enriched from blood (not recorded which). This sequence originates from a woman aged 50 to 65 who had been exposed to COVID-19. CDR3 DNA sequence: TGTGCGGCGGGGGAAACCTACGAGCAGTACTTC. Its protein is CAAGETYEQYF.